Listed below are T cell receptor beta chains from one sample, sequenced in a study of blood T cell repertoires in COVID-19. Sequencing used immunoSEQ multiplex PCR; TCRdb keeps in-frame clones, though not all of them. The sample includes fewer than 250,000 clones, roughly nine tenths of them seen just once. Sample: peripheral blood. All receptors come from a man in his sixties or seventies with acute or convalescent COVID-19. The CDR3 runs from the conserved cysteine through the conserved F or W. A D gene is named only where the DNA matches it firmly. Size is omitted from some rows. Given values are once, few, many or a class for expanded clones.

D | size | J | V | DNA | CDR3
. | . | TRBJ1-2 | TRBV29-1 | TGCAGCGTGGCCCTGGGGACACTCAACTATGGCTACACCTTC | CSVALGTLNYGYTF
TRBD2 | . | TRBJ2-2 | TRBV9 | TGTGCCAGCAGCGCCGTACTAGCGTCTGCGAACACCGGGGAGCTGTTTTTT | CASSAVLASANTGELFF
. | . | TRBJ1-1 | TRBV5-4 | TGTGCCAGCAGCTTAAAACAGAACACTGAAGCTTTCTTT | CASSLKQNTEAFF
. | . | TRBJ1-5 | TRBV7-2 | TGTGCCAGCAGTCAAGGGGCCCTTCAGGATCAGCCCCAGCATTTT | CASSQGALQDQPQHF
. | . | TRBJ1-1 | TRBV5-1 | TGCGCCAGCAGCTCGCAGGGTGGTAGAAGTGAAGCTTTCTTT | CASSSQGGRSEAFF
. | . | TRBJ2-7 | TRBV18 | TGTGCCAGCTCAAGGGAGCAGGGGAGCTCCTACGAGCAGTACTTC | CASSREQGSSYEQYF
TRBD1 | . | TRBJ1-1 | TRBV19 | TGTGCCAGTAAACGGACAGGGGCCATGAACACTGAAGCTTTCTTT | CASKRTGAMNTEAFF
. | . | TRBJ1-1 | TRBV29-1 | TGCAGCGTTGCCACCACCACTCTTAACACTGAAGCTTTCTTT | CSVATTTLNTEAFF
. | . | TRBJ2-7 | TRBV7-8 | TGTGCCAGCAGCTCCACTGACTTCTACGAGCAGTACTTC | CASSSTDFYEQYF
TRBD1 | . | TRBJ2-2 | TRBV19 | TGTGCCAGTACCCCGATCTGGACAGGGGGCGCGAACGGGGAGCTGTTTTTT | CASTPIWTGGANGELFF
. | . | TRBJ2-7 | TRBV4-2 | TGTGCCAGCAGCCAAGAATGGGGCACCTACGAGCAGTACTTC | CASSQEWGTYEQYF
. | once | TRBJ2-7 | TRBV14 | TGTGCCAGCAGCAGGCAGTCCGGCGGGGAGCAGTACTTC | CASSRQSGGEQYF
TRBD1 | . | TRBJ1-6 | TRBV6-5 | TGTGCCAGCAGCCTAGACAGGGGGTGGTCACCCCTCCACTTT | CASSLDRGWSPLHF
TRBD2 | . | TRBJ2-2 | TRBV6-2/TRBV6-3 | TGTGCCAGCAGTCTTTCGACTAGCCCGGAGCTGTTTTTT | CASSLSTSPELFF
TRBD2 | . | TRBJ2-3 | TRBV5-8 | TGTGCCAGCAGCCCGGGACTAGCGGGAGTAGTTACGCAGTATTTT | CASSPGLAGVVTQYF
. | . | TRBJ1-2 | TRBV28 | TGTGCCATCGGTCTCGCTTATGGCTACACCTTC | CAIGLAYGYTF
. | . | TRBJ1-1 | TRBV6-2/TRBV6-3 | TGTGCCAGCAGCTCGGGGTATCCGAACACTGAAGCTTTCTTT | CASSSGYPNTEAFF
. | . | TRBJ1-2 | TRBV28 | TGTGCCAGCAGTTTGCTAGGGGAAGGCTACACCTTC | CASSLLGEGYTF
. | . | TRBJ2-7 | TRBV3-1/TRBV3-2 | TGTGCCAGCAGCCAGGATGAGGGCTCCTACGAGCAGTACTTC | CASSQDEGSYEQYF
. | . | TRBJ1-6 | TRBV7-3 | TGTGCCAGCGGTAGATCCTATAATTCACCCCTCCACTTT | CASGRSYNSPLHF
. | . | TRBJ2-1 | TRBV7-9 | TGTGCCAGCAGCCAGTCTAAGGGGGATGAGCAGTTCTTC | CASSQSKGDEQFF
. | . | TRBJ2-1 | TRBV9 | TGTGCCAGCAGCGGGAGCTTGAGAGGTGAGCAGTTCTTC | CASSGSLRGEQFF
TRBD1 | once | TRBJ1-2 | TRBV5-6 | TGTGCCAGCAGCTTGACAGGGGGCGCGGGGAGCTATGGCTACACCTTC | CASSLTGGAGSYGYTF
. | . | TRBJ2-7 | TRBV7-2 | TGTGCCAGCAGCTTAGCGTACCCCCTCGGGCAGTACTTC | CASSLAYPLGQYF
. | . | TRBJ1-1 | TRBV5-5 | TGTGCCAGCCGAACAGGGCCTAACACTGAAGCTTTCTTT | CASRTGPNTEAFF
TRBD2 | . | TRBJ2-1 | TRBV6-6 | TGTGCCAGCAGTCCTCGGACTAGCGGGAGGACTAGCTCCTACAATGAGCAGTTCTTC | CASSPRTSGRTSSYNEQFF
TRBD1 | once | TRBJ2-2 | TRBV28 | TGTGCCAGCAGCTCTCTTGGGGACAGGGTCACCGGGGAGCTGTTTTTT | CASSSLGDRVTGELFF
TRBD1 | . | TRBJ2-7 | TRBV3-1/TRBV3-2 | TGTGCCAGCAGCCAAGGCGGGGACAGGGGGGCCCACGAGCAGTACTTC | CASSQGGDRGAHEQYF
. | . | TRBJ1-5 | TRBV24-1 | TGTGCCACCAGTGAACAGAGTGAGCCCCAGCATTTT | CATSEQSEPQHF
TRBD1 | . | TRBJ1-1 | TRBV15 | TGTGCCACCAGCAGAGATCGGACAGGGAACACTGAAGCTTTCTTT | CATSRDRTGNTEAFF
. | . | TRBJ2-3 | TRBV27 | TGTGCCAGCAGTAACCGGAAGGGGGTTCTACCCACAGATACGCAGTATTTT | CASSNRKGVLPTDTQYF
TRBD1 | . | TRBJ2-3 | TRBV10-3 | TGTGCCATCAGTGCATCACAGGGGGTAACAGATACGCAGTATTTT | CAISASQGVTDTQYF
. | . | TRBJ1-4 | TRBV7-6 | TGTGCCAGCAGCTTAGAGACGACAACGAATGAAAAACTGTTTTTT | CASSLETTTNEKLFF
TRBD2 | . | TRBJ2-1 | TRBV7-2 | TGTGCCAGCACCGGGAGGATTAGCGGGACACTTTACAATGAGCAGTTCTTC | CASTGRISGTLYNEQFF
. | . | TRBJ2-7 | TRBV6-6 | TGTGCCAGCAGTTACTCGACGGGAACCTCCTACGAGCAGTACTTC | CASSYSTGTSYEQYF
TRBD2 | many | TRBJ2-7 | TRBV19 | TGTGCCAGTAGTCCACCGCGGGAGAATGGGGAGCAGTACTTC | CASSPPRENGEQYF
TRBD1 | . | TRBJ1-2 | TRBV7-2 | TGTGCCAGCAGCTTAGTGGGGACAGCCGACTATGGCTACACCTTC | CASSLVGTADYGYTF
. | . | TRBJ1-2 | TRBV7-2 | TGTGCCAGCAGCCCTTATAGGGGGGGGGACACTAAAAACTATGGCTACACCTTC | CASSPYRGGDTKNYGYTF
. | . | TRBJ1-5 | TRBV9 | TGTGCCAGCAGCCGCGAGACCGGAGAGGGCGGTCAGCCCCAGCATTTT | CASSRETGEGGQPQHF
. | . | TRBJ1-6 | TRBV30 | TGTGCCTGGACAAGCACTCATAATTCACCCCTCCACTTT | CAWTSTHNSPLHF
TRBD2 | . | TRBJ2-1 | TRBV5-1 | TGCGCCAGCAGCGGCCTAGCGGACGACAATGAGCAGTTCTTC | CASSGLADDNEQFF
. | once | TRBJ1-6 | TRBV10-3 | TGTGCCATCAGTGAGTCGGCAGTGGAGGATAATTCACCCCTCCACTTT | CAISESAVEDNSPLHF
TRBD2 | . | TRBJ2-2 | TRBV2 | TGTGCCAGCTGTTGGGCTAGCGGGACCGGGGAGCTGTTTTTT | CASCWASGTGELFF
TRBD2 | . | TRBJ2-7 | TRBV4-2 | TGTGCCAGCAGCCAAGAACTAGCGGATTCCTACGAGCAGTACTTC | CASSQELADSYEQYF
. | . | TRBJ1-2 | TRBV4-2 | TGTGCCAGCAGCCAAGTGACGGAGGGCTACACCTTC | CASSQVTEGYTF
. | . | TRBJ2-7 | TRBV28 | TGTGCCAGCATCGGCCGGGGGTGGTTCTCCTACGAGCAGTACTTC | CASIGRGWFSYEQYF
. | . | TRBJ1-5 | TRBV15 | TGTGCCACCAGCAGAGATCTCGGGGGAGGTCAGCCCCAGCATTTT | CATSRDLGGGQPQHF
. | . | TRBJ2-7 | TRBV30 | TGTGCCTGGAGTGCTGGCGACAGCTCCTACGAGCAGTACTTC | CAWSAGDSSYEQYF
. | . | TRBJ1-1 | TRBV5-5 | TGTGCCAGCAGCTTCTCCCGGGGGACTGAAGCTTTCTTT | CASSFSRGTEAFF
. | once | TRBJ1-1 | TRBV7-9 | TGTGCCAGCAGCTTCCGACAGAACACTGAAGCTTTCTTT | CASSFRQNTEAFF
. | . | TRBJ1-5 | TRBV6-6 | TGTGCCAGCAGCCCCGGGGAGGTTTTTAGCAATCAGCCCCAGCATTTT | CASSPGEVFSNQPQHF
. | . | TRBJ2-5 | TRBV12-3/TRBV12-4 | TGTGCCAGCACCATGGAGGAGACCCAGTACTTC | CASTMEETQYF
. | . | TRBJ2-5 | TRBV6-6 | TGTGCCAGCAGTTACGGGGGGAGGGAGACCCAGTACTTC | CASSYGGRETQYF
TRBD1 | . | TRBJ1-5 | TRBV9 | TGTGCCAGCAGCAGTACAGACAGGGGCGATCAGCCCCAGCATTTT | CASSSTDRGDQPQHF
TRBD1 | . | TRBJ2-2 | TRBV5-6 | TGTGCCAGCAGCTTCGACAGGGGGAACACCGGGGAGCTGTTTTTT | CASSFDRGNTGELFF
TRBD2 | . | TRBJ2-7 | TRBV3-1/TRBV3-2 | TGTGCCAGCAGCCAACCCAGCGGAGCGGGGAGCTACGAGCAGTACTTC | CASSQPSGAGSYEQYF